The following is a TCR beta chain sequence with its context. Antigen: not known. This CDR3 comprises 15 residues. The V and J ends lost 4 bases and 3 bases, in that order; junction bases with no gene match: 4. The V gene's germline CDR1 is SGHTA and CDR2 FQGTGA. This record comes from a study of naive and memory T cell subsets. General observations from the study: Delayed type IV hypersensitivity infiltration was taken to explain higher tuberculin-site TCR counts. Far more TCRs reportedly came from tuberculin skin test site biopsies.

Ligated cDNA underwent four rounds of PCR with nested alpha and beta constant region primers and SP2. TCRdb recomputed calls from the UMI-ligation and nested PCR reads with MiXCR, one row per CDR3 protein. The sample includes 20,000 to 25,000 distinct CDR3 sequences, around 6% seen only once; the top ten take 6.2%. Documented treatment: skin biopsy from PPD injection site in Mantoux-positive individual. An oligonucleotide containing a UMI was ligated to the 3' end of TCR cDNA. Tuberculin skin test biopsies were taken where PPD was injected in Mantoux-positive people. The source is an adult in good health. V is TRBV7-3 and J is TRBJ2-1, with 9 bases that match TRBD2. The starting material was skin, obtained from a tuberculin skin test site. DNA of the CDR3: TGTGCCAGCAGCTCGACTAGCGGAAACTACAATGAGCAGTTCTTC. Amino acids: CASSSTSGNYNEQFF.